The sequence of this T cell receptor beta chain was determined in a study of naive and memory T cell subsets. Overall study findings and caveats: Over 85% of naive TCR sequences appeared only once, unlike memory subsets. A few larger clonotypes appeared in naive repertoires, especially CD8, possibly memory cells re-expressing CD45RA.

Concerning this clonotype itself: No antigen is known for it.

Two oligonucleotides, mixed equimolar, formed the beta constant-region primer covering TRBC1 and TRBC2. Four rounds of PCR amplified the ligated cDNA using nested alpha and beta constant-region primers plus SP2. TCRdb fed the UMI-ligation and nested PCR reads into MiXCR, producing one record per CDR3 protein. The sample holds approximately 140,000 distinct CDR3 sequences, about 17% seen once. The CDR3 runs 14 residues. V shed 5 bases and J shed 9 bases, with 16 bases lying between them. Germline assignment: CDR1 SGHAT and CDR2 FQNNGV. Sequential positive selection took CD4 T cells first, then CD8 T cells.

Sequences were obtained from naive CD4+ T cells from blood. The receptor's source is a human donor in good health. This chain connects TRBV11-2 to TRBJ2-2; no clear D gene. This chain's CDR3 is CASSPLLGGRELFF. CDR3 DNA: TGTGCCAGCAGCCCTCTTTTGGGTGGCAGGGAGCTGTTTTTT.